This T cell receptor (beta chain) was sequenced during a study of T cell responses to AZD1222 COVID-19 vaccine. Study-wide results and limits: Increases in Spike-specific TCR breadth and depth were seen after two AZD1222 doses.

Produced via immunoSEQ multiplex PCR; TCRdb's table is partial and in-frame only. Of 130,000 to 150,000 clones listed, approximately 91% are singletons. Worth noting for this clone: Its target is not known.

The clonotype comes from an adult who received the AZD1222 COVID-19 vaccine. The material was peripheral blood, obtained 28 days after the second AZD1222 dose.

CDR3 sequence reads: CASSTGSSYNSPLHF. DNA of the CDR3: TGTGCCAGCTCGACAGGGAGCTCCTATAATTCACCCCTCCACTTT. V gene TRBV27 combines with J gene TRBJ1-6, with 7 nucleotides matching TRBD1. Germline V gene lookup returns CDR1 MNHEY and CDR2 SMNVEV (reference sequence). The CDR3 contains 15 residues. Losses at the gene ends were 8 bases for V and 0 bases for J; bases not matched to a gene: 4.